These 11 T cell receptor beta chains share one sample of origin, sequenced in a study of blood T cell repertoires in COVID-19. Profiling relied on immunoSEQ multiplex PCR, and the TCRdb table lists in-frame clones only, not all of them. Of fewer than 300,000 clones in the sample, roughly 90% were seen once. The sequenced sample was PBMCs or T cells enriched from blood (not recorded which). These receptors were collected from a woman aged 25-40 years who had recovered from COVID-19.

V gene TRBV27 combines with J gene TRBJ1-1; D is perhaps TRBD1 (6 bases). This CDR3 has 16 amino acids. Trimming removed 2 bases at V and 7 bases at J, with 20 bases between. The germline V gene has CDR1 MNHEY and CDR2 SMNVEV (reference sequence). The CDR3 protein is CASSLNRPGRGIEAFF. In DNA, the CDR3 is TGTGCCAGCAGTTTAAACCGACCTGGCAGGGGTATTGAAGCTTTCTTT.

V gene TRBV28 combines with J gene TRBJ1-1, with D uncertain. Germline V gene sequence: CDR1 MDHEN, CDR2 SYDVKM. The CDR3 runs 15 residues. V dropped 2 bases and J dropped 5 bases, with 15 bases sitting between them. The CDR3 protein is CASSLGQPRRTEAFF. CDR3 DNA sequence: TGTGCCAGCAGTTTAGGGCAGCCACGACGGACTGAAGCTTTCTTT.

V and J are TRBV14 and TRBJ2-1; tentatively, D is TRBD2 (6 bases). Germline lookup yields CDR1 SGHDN and CDR2 FVKESK. The CDR3 is 14 amino acids. Trimming took off 1 base at V and 7 bases at J, with 11 bases between the two ends. CDR3 sequence: CASSQVGAGNEQFF. The CDR3, as DNA: TGTGCCAGCAGCCAAGTGGGCGCGGGGAATGAGCAGTTCTTC.

The V and J genes are TRBV5-1 and TRBJ1-3, with no clear D. Trimming stripped 5 bases from V and 0 bases from J, with 9 bases between. CDR1 and CDR2 from the germline V gene are SGHRS and YFSETQ. This CDR3 region has 14 residues. CDR3 loop: CASRQNPSGNTIYF. Written as DNA, the CDR3 is TGCGCCAGCAGACAGAACCCCTCTGGAAACACCATATATTTT.

This clone has a single count. V and J are TRBV4-3 and TRBJ2-5; 7 bases match TRBD1. Trimming took 2 bases from V and 4 from J; bases not matched to a gene: 7. Germline CDR1 LGHNA, CDR2 YSLEER. The CDR3 runs 15 residues. The CDR3, as DNA: TGCGCCAGCAGCCAAACCGGGACAGCGACAGAGACCCAGTACTTC. This encodes CASSQTGTATETQYF.

In this sample, this clone turned up once. This chain joins TRBV14 and TRBJ2-7, with a possible D match to TRBD1 (6 bases). Per the germline V gene, CDR1 is SGHDN and CDR2 is FVKESK. Trimming shortened V by 2 bases and J by 3 bases, and 20 bases separated the two germline ends. The CDR3 loop spans 17 amino acids. CDR3: CASSQLSTGLRGYEQYF. CDR3 bases: TGTGCCAGCAGCCAACTATCAACAGGGTTGAGGGGCTACGAGCAGTACTTC. The whole variable domain, remainder taken from reference TRBV14 and TRBJ2-7, is EAGVTQFPSHSVIEKGQTVTLRCDPISGHDNLYWYRRVMGKEIKFLLHFVKESKQDESGMPNNRFLAERTGGTYSTLKVQPAELEDSGVYFCASSQLSTGLRGYEQYFGPGTRLTVT.

The chain is built from TRBV7-2 and TRBJ1-5; 7 nucleotides align to TRBD1. V was clipped by 5 bases and J by 3 bases; unmatched bases: 4. The CDR3 totals 14 residues. Germline loops: CDR1 SGHTA, CDR2 FQGNSA. The CDR3 region has the DNA TGTGCCAGCAGCCAAGGACAGGCCAATCAGCCCCAGCATTTT. Translation gives CASSQGQANQPQHF.

The chain joins TRBV27 to TRBJ1-1; 8 positions match TRBD1. Unmatched junction bases numbered 1, after V lost 3 bases and J lost 1 base. The germline V gene has CDR1 MNHEY and CDR2 SMNVEV (reference sequence). The CDR3 runs to 14 residues. The CDR3 is CASSFGQGNTEAFF. In DNA form, the CDR3 reads TGTGCCAGCAGTTTCGGACAGGGGAACACTGAAGCTTTCTTT.

The rearrangement joins TRBV28 to TRBJ1-3; 9 bases fit TRBD1. V shed 8 bases, J shed 2 bases, and the junction held 19 bases outside the gene matches. This CDR3 contains 19 residues. Germline V gene lookup returns CDR1 MDHEN and CDR2 SYDVKM. In DNA form, the CDR3 reads TGTGCCAGCCTATCAAGCCTGGGGACAGGGTCAAAGACTGGAAACACCATATATTTT. Protein sequence: CASLSSLGTGSKTGNTIYF.

A single count supports this clone. The V and J genes are TRBV2 and TRBJ1-1; D unresolved. Looked up from germline, CDR1 is SNHLY and CDR2 is FYNNEI. The V and J ends lost 5 bases and 2 bases respectively, with 12 bases between them. The CDR3 is 14 residues long. The CDR3 DNA sequence: TGTGCCAGCAGTTTACAGCTCTCCAACACTGAAGCTTTCTTT. Translation: CASSLQLSNTEAFF.

The rearrangement links TRBV28 to TRBJ2-7; 7 bases map to TRBD2. The CDR3 covers 14 residues. Germline V gene data show CDR1 as MDHEN and CDR2 as SYDVKM. The junction had 1 base not matched to a gene; V was cut back by 2 bases and J by 0 bases. For the CDR3, the DNA is TGTGCCAGCAGTTTAGGCGGGAGCTCCTACGAGCAGTACTTC. Translation gives CASSLGGSSYEQYF.